A selection of T cell receptor beta chains follows, all from one sample in a study of blood T cell repertoires in COVID-19. TCRdb's table, derived via immunoSEQ multiplex PCR, lists solely in-frame clones and lacks some. The table includes about 310,000 clones, 89% detected once. The sequencing sample was made of PBMCs or T cells enriched from blood (not recorded which). These receptors were collected from a woman aged 40 to 50 who had recovered from COVID-19. The CDR3 runs from the conserved cysteine through the conserved F or W. The D gene is left open where the match is weak. A clone size is listed for some rows: how often the clone was seen (once, few, many), or a class if it is expanded.

V: TRBV4-1
D: .
J: TRBJ2-7
size: .
length: 18
CDR3: CASSQQEERAARHYEQYF
DNA: TGCGCCAGCAGCCAACAAGAAGAGCGGGCCGCACGGCACTACGAGCAGTACTTC

V: TRBV6-2/TRBV6-3
D: TRBD1
J: TRBJ1-1
size: once
length: 17
CDR3: CASRYIFGTGSNTEAFF
DNA: TGTGCCAGCAGATACATTTTCGGGACAGGGTCGAACACTGAAGCTTTCTTT

V: TRBV19
D: .
J: TRBJ1-1
size: .
length: 15
CDR3: CASSITSLANTEAFF
DNA: TGTGCCAGTAGTATTACCTCGTTGGCGAACACTGAAGCTTTCTTT

V: TRBV28
D: .
J: TRBJ1-5
size: .
length: 12
CDR3: CASSSGNQPQHF
DNA: TGTGCCAGCAGTTCAGGGAATCAGCCCCAGCATTTT

V: TRBV28
D: .
J: TRBJ2-3
size: few
length: 15
CDR3: CASSLYRVTTDTQYF
DNA: TGTGCCAGCAGTTTATACAGGGTGACCACAGATACGCAGTATTTT

V: TRBV3-1/TRBV3-2
D: TRBD2
J: TRBJ2-7
size: .
length: 16
CDR3: CASSQDPAGGMDEQYF
DNA: TGTGCCAGCAGCCAAGACCCAGCGGGGGGCATGGACGAGCAGTACTTC

V: TRBV5-6
D: .
J: TRBJ2-7
size: .
length: 17
CDR3: CASILRRSGILTYEQYF
DNA: TGTGCCAGCATCCTACGCCGTTCGGGTATCCTAACCTACGAGCAGTACTTC

V: TRBV3-1/TRBV3-2
D: .
J: TRBJ2-1
size: .
length: 17
CDR3: CASSLNVNPKVGNEQFF
DNA: TGTGCCAGCAGCCTGAACGTTAATCCGAAGGTCGGGAATGAGCAGTTCTTC

V: TRBV6-5
D: .
J: TRBJ1-1
size: few
length: 15
CDR3: CASSYSRAGNTEAFF
DNA: TGTGCCAGCAGTTACTCCAGGGCTGGGAACACTGAAGCTTTCTTT

V: TRBV7-2
D: .
J: TRBJ2-3
size: .
length: 13
CDR3: CASRGGGEDTQYF
DNA: TGTGCCAGCAGGGGCGGAGGGGAGGATACGCAGTATTTT

V: TRBV5-4
D: .
J: TRBJ1-3
size: .
length: 15
CDR3: CASSLEQGSGNTIYF
DNA: TGTGCCAGCAGCTTGGAACAGGGTTCTGGAAACACCATATATTTT

V: TRBV7-6
D: TRBD2
J: TRBJ2-5
size: .
length: 17
CDR3: CASSFVGTSALQETQYF
DNA: TGTGCCAGCAGCTTTGTGGGGACTAGCGCCCTCCAAGAGACCCAGTACTTC

V: TRBV7-6
D: .
J: TRBJ1-2
size: .
length: 13
CDR3: CASSRDSNYGYTF
DNA: TGTGCCAGCAGCCGCGACAGTAACTATGGCTACACCTTC

V: TRBV5-8
D: TRBD2
J: TRBJ2-2
size: .
length: 14
CDR3: CASSFYGGAGELFF
DNA: TGTGCCAGCAGCTTTTATGGGGGGGCCGGGGAGCTGTTTTTT

V: TRBV2
D: .
J: TRBJ2-1
size: .
length: 17
CDR3: CASRLTGITLVPNEQFF
DNA: TGTGCCAGCAGACTAACCGGGATCACACTAGTACCCAATGAGCAGTTCTTC

V: TRBV10-2
D: TRBD1
J: TRBJ2-1
size: once
length: 14
CDR3: CASRWTGIDNEQFF
DNA: TGCGCCAGCAGGTGGACAGGGATCGACAATGAGCAGTTCTTC

V: TRBV27
D: TRBD2
J: TRBJ2-5
size: once
length: 15
CDR3: CASSIVAGGPETQYF
DNA: TGTGCCAGCAGTATTGTAGCGGGAGGGCCGGAGACCCAGTACTTC

V: TRBV29-1
D: TRBD2
J: TRBJ2-3
size: .
length: 14
CDR3: CSARLAGVKDTQYF
DNA: TGCAGCGCCAGACTAGCGGGAGTGAAAGATACGCAGTATTTT

V: TRBV29-1
D: .
J: TRBJ2-1
size: .
length: 14
CDR3: CSVEGGELPNEQFF
DNA: TGCAGCGTTGAAGGGGGAGAGTTACCCAATGAGCAGTTCTTC

V: TRBV11-3
D: TRBD1
J: TRBJ1-1
size: once
length: 15
CDR3: CASSPITGAGHEAFF
DNA: TGTGCCAGCAGCCCAATTACAGGGGCGGGTCATGAAGCTTTCTTT

V: TRBV19
D: .
J: TRBJ1-1
size: .
length: 14
CDR3: CASSPPADNTEAFF
DNA: TGTGCCAGTAGTCCCCCAGCGGATAACACTGAAGCTTTCTTT

V: TRBV28
D: TRBD2
J: TRBJ2-5
size: .
length: 12
CDR3: CAITSGAETQYF
DNA: TGTGCCATTACTAGCGGGGCAGAGACCCAGTACTTC

V: TRBV3-1/TRBV3-2
D: .
J: TRBJ1-1
size: .
length: 14
CDR3: CASSQPGQNTEAFF
DNA: TGTGCCAGCAGCCAACCCGGACAGAACACTGAAGCTTTCTTT

V: TRBV10-1
D: .
J: TRBJ2-7
size: .
length: 15
CDR3: CASSESETASYEQYF
DNA: TGCGCCAGCAGTGAGTCTGAGACAGCATCTTACGAGCAGTACTTC

V: TRBV7-6
D: TRBD1
J: TRBJ2-3
size: .
length: 15
CDR3: CASSLGRGQLDTQYF
DNA: TGTGCCAGCAGCTTAGGCAGGGGGCAATTAGATACGCAGTATTTT

V: TRBV11-3
D: .
J: TRBJ2-2
size: .
length: 15
CDR3: CASTPGPTRPGELFF
DNA: TGTGCCAGCACCCCAGGTCCCACCAGGCCCGGGGAGCTGTTTTTT

V: TRBV4-2
D: .
J: TRBJ2-2
size: .
length: 14
CDR3: CASSLEGRTGELFF
DNA: TGTGCCAGCAGCCTGGAGGGTAGGACCGGGGAGCTGTTTTTT

V: TRBV6-2/TRBV6-3
D: .
J: TRBJ1-2
size: .
length: 12
CDR3: CASSYPVSGYTF
DNA: TGTGCCAGCAGTTACCCCGTCAGTGGCTACACCTTC

V: TRBV19
D: .
J: TRBJ2-5
size: .
length: 13
CDR3: CASSMGPQETQYF
DNA: TGTGCCAGTAGTATGGGCCCCCAAGAGACCCAGTACTTC

V: TRBV19
D: .
J: TRBJ1-4
size: .
length: 14
CDR3: CASSPGWANEKLFF
DNA: TGTGCCAGTAGCCCAGGTTGGGCAAATGAAAAACTGTTTTTT

V: TRBV7-9
D: TRBD1
J: TRBJ1-1
size: .
length: 12
CDR3: CASSLNRGEAFF
DNA: TGTGCCAGCAGCCTCAACAGGGGTGAAGCTTTCTTT

V: TRBV28
D: .
J: TRBJ2-3
size: .
length: 17
CDR3: CASSPTYRIQRGDTQYF
DNA: TGTGCCAGCAGTCCCACATACAGGATTCAGCGTGGAGATACGCAGTATTTT

V: TRBV7-9
D: .
J: TRBJ2-1
size: .
length: 14
CDR3: CASSSLDGSDEQFF
DNA: TGTGCCAGCAGCTCGTTGGACGGGAGTGATGAGCAGTTCTTC

V: TRBV7-8
D: TRBD1
J: TRBJ1-1
size: .
length: 18
CDR3: CASSKRQGTGQMNTEAFF
DNA: TGTGCCAGCAGTAAACGACAGGGTACGGGACAGATGAACACTGAAGCTTTCTTT

V: TRBV4-2
D: TRBD1
J: TRBJ1-1
size: .
length: 15
CDR3: CASSQKDRPNTEAFF
DNA: TGTGCCAGCAGCCAAAAGGACAGGCCGAACACTGAAGCTTTCTTT

V: TRBV3-1/TRBV3-2
D: .
J: TRBJ1-5
size: .
length: 15
CDR3: CASSQGRDSNQPQHF
DNA: TGTGCCAGCAGCCAAGGGAGAGATAGCAATCAGCCCCAGCATTTT

V: TRBV11-3
D: .
J: TRBJ2-7
size: .
length: 15
CDR3: CASSLVSVHSYEQYF
DNA: TGTGCCAGCAGCTTAGTTTCGGTGCATTCCTACGAGCAGTACTTC

V: TRBV6-5
D: TRBD2
J: TRBJ2-5
size: .
length: 15
CDR3: CASSSSSGAQETQYF
DNA: TGTGCCAGCAGTTCCTCTAGCGGGGCCCAAGAGACCCAGTACTTC

V: TRBV27
D: TRBD1
J: TRBJ1-2
size: .
length: 13
CDR3: CASYGQGNYGYTF
DNA: TGTGCCAGCTACGGACAGGGGAACTATGGCTACACCTTC

V: TRBV7-2
D: TRBD1
J: TRBJ2-5
size: .
length: 14
CDR3: CASSLGQFQETQYF
DNA: TGTGCCAGCAGCTTGGGACAGTTCCAAGAGACCCAGTACTTC

V: TRBV25-1
D: .
J: TRBJ2-3
size: once
length: 17
CDR3: CASSENPDTPRLSAQYF
DNA: TGTGCCAGCAGTGAAAACCCGGACACCCCCCGCCTATCCGCACAGTATTTT

V: TRBV24-1
D: .
J: TRBJ2-7
size: .
length: 15
CDR3: CATSVGRSLNYEQYF
DNA: TGTGCCACCAGTGTCGGTCGATCCCTTAACTACGAGCAGTACTTC

V: TRBV5-1
D: .
J: TRBJ2-7
size: .
length: 12
CDR3: CASGGKSYEQYF
DNA: TGCGCCAGCGGGGGGAAAAGCTACGAGCAGTACTTC

V: TRBV5-8
D: TRBD1
J: TRBJ1-1
size: .
length: 17
CDR3: CASSRPTGGASYTEAFF
DNA: TGTGCCAGCAGCCGACCTACAGGGGGCGCGTCTTACACTGAAGCTTTCTTT

V: TRBV7-9
D: TRBD1
J: TRBJ2-1
size: .
length: 15
CDR3: CASSPGTGRYNEQFF
DNA: TGTGCCAGCAGCCCCGGGACAGGGAGGTACAATGAGCAGTTCTTC

V: TRBV19
D: .
J: TRBJ2-5
size: .
length: 14
CDR3: CASSTGTEQETQYF
DNA: TGTGCCAGTAGTACGGGGACTGAGCAAGAGACCCAGTACTTC

V: TRBV2
D: .
J: TRBJ1-2
size: .
length: 14
CDR3: CASRAMTENYGYTF
DNA: TGTGCCAGCAGAGCGATGACAGAAAACTATGGCTACACCTTC

V: TRBV7-2
D: .
J: TRBJ1-3
size: .
length: 13
CDR3: CASSLGTIATIYF
DNA: TGTGCCAGCAGCTTAGGGACAATCGCCACCATATATTTT

V: TRBV7-2
D: TRBD2
J: TRBJ2-1
size: once
length: 15
CDR3: CASRTPGLAFNEQFF
DNA: TGTGCCAGCAGGACTCCGGGACTAGCCTTCAATGAGCAGTTCTTC

V: TRBV7-3
D: .
J: TRBJ2-3
size: .
length: 14
CDR3: CASSLQGYTDTQYF
DNA: TGTGCCAGCAGCTTGCAGGGGTACACAGATACGCAGTATTTT

V: TRBV28
D: .
J: TRBJ1-2
size: .
length: 12
CDR3: CASRNRKSGYTF
DNA: TGTGCCAGCAGAAATAGAAAATCTGGCTACACCTTC